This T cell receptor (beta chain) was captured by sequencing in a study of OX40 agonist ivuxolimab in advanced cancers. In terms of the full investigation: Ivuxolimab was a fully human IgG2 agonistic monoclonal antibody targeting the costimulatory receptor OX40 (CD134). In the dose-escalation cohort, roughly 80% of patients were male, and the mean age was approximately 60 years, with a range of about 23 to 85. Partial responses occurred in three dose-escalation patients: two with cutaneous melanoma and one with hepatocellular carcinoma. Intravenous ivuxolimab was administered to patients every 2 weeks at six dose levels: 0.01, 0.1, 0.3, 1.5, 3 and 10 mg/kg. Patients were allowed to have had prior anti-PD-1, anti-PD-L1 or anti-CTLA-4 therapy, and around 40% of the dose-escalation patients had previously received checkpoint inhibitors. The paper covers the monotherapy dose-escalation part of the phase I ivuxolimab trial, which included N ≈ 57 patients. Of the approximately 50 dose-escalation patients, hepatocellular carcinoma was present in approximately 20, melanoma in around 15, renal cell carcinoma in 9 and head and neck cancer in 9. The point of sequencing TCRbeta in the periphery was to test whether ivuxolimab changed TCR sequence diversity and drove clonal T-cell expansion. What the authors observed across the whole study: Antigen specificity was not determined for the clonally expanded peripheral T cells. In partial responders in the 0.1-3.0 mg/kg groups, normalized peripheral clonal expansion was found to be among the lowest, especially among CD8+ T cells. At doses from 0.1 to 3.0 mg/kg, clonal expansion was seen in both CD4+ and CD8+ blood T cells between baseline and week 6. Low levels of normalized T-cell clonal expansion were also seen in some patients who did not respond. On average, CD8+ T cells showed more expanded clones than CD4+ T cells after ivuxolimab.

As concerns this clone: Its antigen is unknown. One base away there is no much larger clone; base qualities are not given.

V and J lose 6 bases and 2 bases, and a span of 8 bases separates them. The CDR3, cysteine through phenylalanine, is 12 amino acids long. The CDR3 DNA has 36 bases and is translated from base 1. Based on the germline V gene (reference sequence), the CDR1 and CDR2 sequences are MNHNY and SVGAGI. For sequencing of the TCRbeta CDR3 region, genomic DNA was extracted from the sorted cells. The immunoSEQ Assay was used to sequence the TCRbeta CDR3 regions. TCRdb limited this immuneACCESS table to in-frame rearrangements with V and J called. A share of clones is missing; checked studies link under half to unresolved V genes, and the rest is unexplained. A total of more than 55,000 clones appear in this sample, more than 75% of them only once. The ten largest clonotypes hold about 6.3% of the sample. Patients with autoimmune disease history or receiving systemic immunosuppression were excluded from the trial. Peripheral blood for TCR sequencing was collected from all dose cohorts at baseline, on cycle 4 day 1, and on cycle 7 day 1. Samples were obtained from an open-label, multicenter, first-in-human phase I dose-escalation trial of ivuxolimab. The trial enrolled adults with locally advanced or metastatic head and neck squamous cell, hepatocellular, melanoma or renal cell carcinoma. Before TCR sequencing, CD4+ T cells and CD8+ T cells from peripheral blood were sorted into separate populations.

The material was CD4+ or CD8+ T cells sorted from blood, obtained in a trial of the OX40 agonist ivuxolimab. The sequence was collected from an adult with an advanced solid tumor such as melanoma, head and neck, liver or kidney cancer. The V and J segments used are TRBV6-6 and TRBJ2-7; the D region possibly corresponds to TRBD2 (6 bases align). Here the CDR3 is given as CASSPGAYEQYF. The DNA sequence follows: TGTGCCAGCAGCCCGGGGGCCTACGAGCAGTACTTC.